The sequence of this T cell receptor beta chain was determined in a study of T cells in Graves' hyperthyroidism and ophthalmopathy. Broader study findings: In validation, the model predicted ophthalmopathy. These predictions came a median approximately six months before onset.

Germline V gene lookup returns CDR1 LNHDA and CDR2 SQIVND (reference sequence). V trimming: 5 bases; J trimming: 10 bases; junction bases outside the gene matches: 17. CDR3 length: 17 residues. This clonotype occurred a few times. Antigen: not known. Thyroid ultrasound, orbital computed tomography, clinical symptoms, and serum thyroxine and TRAb underpinned diagnoses. Regions amplified from RNA transcripts were the TCR beta CDR3 regions. In the first-round RT-PCR of the TCR CDR3, the HTBI primer set was used. In TCRdb, the multiplex PCR reads were re-called with MiXCR into one record per CDR3 protein. Among around 350,000 distinct CDR3 sequences listed, approximately 15% were seen once.

The chain is built from TRBV19 and TRBJ2-1; the match to TRBD2 covers 10 bases. Sequencing was performed on blood. The sequence was obtained from a woman between 25 and 40 years old with Graves' ophthalmopathy. Written as DNA, the CDR3 is TGTGCCAGTAGTGGAAAAGGGCGAGCGGGGGGGGCGGAGGAGCAGTTCTTC. It yields the protein CASSGKGRAGGAEEQFF.